The present entry profiles one T cell receptor beta chain with its context. These data come from a study of blood T cell repertoires in COVID-19. At the level of the study: From the United States, Italy and Spain came samples of acute and convalescent COVID-19.

The protocol was immunoSEQ multiplex PCR, while the TCRdb copy is restricted to in-frame clones and leaves out a portion. In the table there are some 75,000 clones, around three quarters of which are singletons. The sample taken for sequencing was peripheral blood. This TCR was recovered from a woman at least 80 years old with active or convalescent COVID-19.

The CDR3 region is CASTSGTGANYGYTF. The CDR3 DNA reads as TGTGCCAGTACCTCAGGGACAGGGGCTAACTATGGCTACACCTTC. V is TRBV19 and J is TRBJ1-2; 10 nucleotides line up with TRBD1. Per the germline V gene, CDR1 is LNHDA and CDR2 is SQIVND (reference sequence). The CDR3 runs to 15 residues. Trimming cost V 7 bases and J 0 bases; bases outside gene matches: 5.